A single count supports the clone carrying this TCR beta chain. These data come from a study of blood T cell repertoires in COVID-19. Study information: Both acute and convalescent COVID-19 samples were obtained from the United States, Italy and Spain. From T cells, B-cell-depleted T cells, or PBMCs came the material, which was cDNA or gDNA.

The data were produced by immunoSEQ multiplex PCR, yet TCRdb's version contains in-frame clones alone and is incomplete. The profile shows roughly 250,000 clones, 75% to 95% of them singletons. V gave up 4 bases and J gave up 1 base; unmatched junction bases: 3. CDR1 and CDR2 from the germline V gene are MGHDK and SYGVNS. This CDR3 comprises 15 residues. Researchers sorted participants into cohorts using their self-reported clinical history. Specimen: PBMCs or T cells enriched from blood (not recorded which). The receptor was isolated from a woman under 30 who had recovered from COVID-19. V usage is TRBV25-1 and J usage is TRBJ2-3; 9 positions match TRBD1. The CDR3 DNA is TGTGCCAGCAGTGCCGGACAGGGGCGCACAGATACGCAGTATTTT. This gives the protein CASSAGQGRTDTQYF.